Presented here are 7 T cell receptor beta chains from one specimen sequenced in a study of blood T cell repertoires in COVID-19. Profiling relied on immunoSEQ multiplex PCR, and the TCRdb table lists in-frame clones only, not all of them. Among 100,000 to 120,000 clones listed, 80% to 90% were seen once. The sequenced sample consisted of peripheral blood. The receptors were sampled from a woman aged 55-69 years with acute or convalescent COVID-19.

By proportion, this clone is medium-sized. CDR3 nucleotide sequence: TGTGCCAGCAGTCCCCCCCGGGGGCCCCAGCATTTT. This gives the protein CASSPPRGPQHF. The chain joins TRBV28 to TRBJ1-5, with no clear D. CDR3 length: 12 residues. V was trimmed by 5 bases and J by 9 bases, leaving 11 bases between them. Germline-derived CDR1 and CDR2 are MDHEN and SYDVKM.

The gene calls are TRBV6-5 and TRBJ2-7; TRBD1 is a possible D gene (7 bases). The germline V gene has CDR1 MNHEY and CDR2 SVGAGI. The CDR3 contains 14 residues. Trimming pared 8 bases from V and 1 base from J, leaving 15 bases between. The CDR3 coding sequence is TGTGCCAGCGCCAGGGGGGACGGTTCCTACGAGCAGTACTTC. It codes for CASARGDGSYEQYF.

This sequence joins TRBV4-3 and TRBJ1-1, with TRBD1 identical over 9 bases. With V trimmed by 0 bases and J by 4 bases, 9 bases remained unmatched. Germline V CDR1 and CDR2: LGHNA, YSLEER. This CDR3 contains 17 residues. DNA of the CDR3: TGCGCCAGCAGCCAAGATACAGGGGGCGCGTATTCCACTGAAGCTTTCTTT. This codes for CASSQDTGGAYSTEAFF.

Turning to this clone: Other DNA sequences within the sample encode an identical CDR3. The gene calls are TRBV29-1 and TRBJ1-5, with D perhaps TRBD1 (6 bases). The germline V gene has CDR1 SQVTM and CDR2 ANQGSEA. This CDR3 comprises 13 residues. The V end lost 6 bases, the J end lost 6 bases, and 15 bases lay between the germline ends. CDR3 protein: CSVGGGNGQPQHF. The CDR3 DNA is TGCAGCGTGGGAGGGGGGAATGGTCAGCCCCAGCATTTT. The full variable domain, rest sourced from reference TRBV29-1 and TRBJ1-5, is SAVISQKPSRDICQRGTSLTIQCQVDSQVTMMFWYRQQPGQSLTLIATANQGSEATYESGFVIDKFPISRPNLTFSTLTVSNMSPEDSSIYLCSVGGGNGQPQHFGDGTRLSIL.

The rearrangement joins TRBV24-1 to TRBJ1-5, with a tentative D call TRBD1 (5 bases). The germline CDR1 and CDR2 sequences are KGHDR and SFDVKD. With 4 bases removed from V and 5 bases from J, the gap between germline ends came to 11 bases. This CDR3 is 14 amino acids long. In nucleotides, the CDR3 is TGTGCCACCAGTGAACCAGGGTTCGATCAGCCCCAGCATTTT. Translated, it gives CATSEPGFDQPQHF.

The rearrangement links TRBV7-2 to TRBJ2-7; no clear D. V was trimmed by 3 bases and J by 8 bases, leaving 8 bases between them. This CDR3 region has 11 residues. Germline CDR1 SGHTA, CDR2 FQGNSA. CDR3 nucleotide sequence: TGTGCCAGCAGCTTGACAATCCAGCAGTACTTC. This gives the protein CASSLTIQQYF. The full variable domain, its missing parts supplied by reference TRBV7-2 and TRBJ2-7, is GAGVSQSPSNKVTEKGKDVELRCDPISGHTALYWYRQSLGQGLEFLIYFQGNSAPDKSGLPSDRFSAERTGGSVSTLTIQRTQQEDSAVYLCASSLTIQQYFGPGTRLTVT.

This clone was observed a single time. CDR3 region: CASSIGRGVAEKTQYF. CDR3 bases: TGTGCCAGTAGTATAGGTCGGGGAGTGGCGGAAAAGACCCAGTACTTC. V and J are TRBV19 and TRBJ2-5; tentatively, D is TRBD2 (5 bases). CDR1 LNHDA and CDR2 SQIVND come from the germline V gene (reference sequence). This CDR3 contains 16 residues. With 1 base removed from V and 6 bases from J, the gap between germline ends came to 18 bases.